This TCR beta chain was observed in a study of T cells in Graves' hyperthyroidism and ophthalmopathy (dated by TCRdb to about 2019). Regarding the complete study: To identify TCR V-J signatures that set the groups apart, the researchers used a discovery cohort of about a hundred patients, made up of some 41 with Graves' ophthalmopathy and about 60 with stable Graves' hyperthyroidism. Once sampling was done, hyperthyroidism patients were given methimazole at a starting dose of 30 mg daily, whereas ophthalmopathy patients were given high-dose intravenous methylprednisolone. TCR Vbeta CDR3 sequencing of 120 to 150 peripheral blood samples (43 ophthalmopathy, 75 or so hyperthyroidism and approximately 17 progressor patients) is reported in the paper. Whether ophthalmopathy could be predicted prospectively was tested in an independent validation cohort made up of under 20 hyperthyroidism patients plus 17 patients who later progressed to ophthalmopathy. The 100 or so discovery patients were randomly divided into training and test sets at a 7:3 ratio. In addition, the study compared T-cell repertoires in thyroid tissue and in blood from six Graves' hyperthyroidism patients.

Regarding this clonotype: Its antigen is unknown. Just one base apart from a much larger clone, this may be a read error.

Exclusion was applied to patients with uncontrolled infections, other autoimmune diseases, pregnancy or lactation. Clinical symptoms, serum thyroxine and TRAb, thyroid ultrasound, and orbital computed tomography formed the basis for the diagnoses. Total RNA was extracted with Trizol reagent, and quality was checked on an Agilent 2100 Bioanalyzer. Results the study describes overall, beyond this receptor: Blood samples also contained most of the expanded thyroid clonotypes (frequency above 0.001), which suggests that blood repertoires may reflect thyroid immune responses. A 13 V-J signature model separated ophthalmopathy from stable hyperthyroidism, with approximately 87% sensitivity and about 81% specificity in cross-validation and 80%/75% in testing. Sample size was not statistically predetermined, and investigators were not blinded to group allocation. In validation, the model predicted progression to ophthalmopathy with around 71% sensitivity and over 72% specificity, a median of about six months before onset.

The TCR beta CDR3 regions were amplified from the RNA transcripts. A first-round RT-PCR of the TCR CDR3 used the HTBI primer set with the Qiagen OneStep RT-PCR kit. Libraries were constructed in a second round of multiplex PCR, after which size selection and purification were carried out. Paired-end sequencing of the libraries was performed with 100 bp reads on an Illumina HiSeq2000. On the study's bioinformatics: Raw data were processed with SOAPnuke, discarding reads with adapters, uncalled bases, mean Phred below 15, or no exact constant-primer or identifier match. COPE v1.2.5 was used to merge the high-quality paired reads, and each unique nucleotide sequence was defined as a clonotype. MiTCR v1.1 was used to align clonotypes to the IMGT TRBV, TRBD and TRBJ reference segments. The analysis included only V-J combinations with a frequency above 0.0001, which together covered more than 98% of the repertoires. A TCS score was defined as the ratio of F50 (clonal expansion) to E x V (chaos), with BLOSUM62-based TCRdist applied between CDR3 peptides within each V-J. Welch's t-statistics and random forest reduced approximately 520 V-J features to about 12, which were used in a naive Bayes classifier (R e1071). The similarity between thyroid and blood repertoires was quantified using the Morisita-Horn index. Using fastp trimming at Q25 and MiXCR clonotype assembly, TCRdb reanalyzed the public sequencing data and kept in-frame beta chains. Every CDR3 protein is listed once, alongside the most common genes and DNA of its rows. The V and J calls were determined by TCRdb, not by the authors. In all, the sample holds 500,000 to 600,000 distinct CDR3 sequences, and about half of those were seen once. In total, the top ten clones hold 15% to 20% of the sample.

The sequence was obtained from an adult woman with Graves' disease, either hyperthyroidism or ophthalmopathy (not recorded which). The sequenced material came from peripheral blood or thyroid tissue (not recorded which).

Here the CDR3 is given as CAGDGRDVVTQYF. The DNA sequence is TGTGCCGGGGACGGGAGGGATGTGGTGACCCAGTACTTC. The chain uses TRBV27 and TRBJ2-5, with TRBD2 matching 8 junction bases. The CDR3 goes from the cysteine to the phenylalanine over 13 residues. Only CDR3 DNA remains: 39 bases, in frame from the first base. V has 11 bases trimmed and J has 7 bases trimmed; junction bases matching no gene number 12. Reading the germline V gene (reference sequence) gives CDR1 MNHEY and CDR2 SMNVEV.